This TCR beta chain was identified in a study of control samples from healthy donors and cancer patients. The CDR3 contains 13 residues. Trimming stripped 2 bases from V and 4 bases from J, with 8 bases between. Germline V CDR1 and CDR2: SGHKS, YYEKEE (reference sequence). TCRdb's copy holds only in-frame clones and misses some; the assay was immunoSEQ multiplex PCR. The repertoire consists of some 160,000 clones, with 92% occurring once and the leading ten covering 0.55% to 0.7%. The rearrangement joins TRBV5-5 to TRBJ2-3, with D unresolved. The sequenced material came from blood. This receptor was obtained from a woman in her twenties or thirties in good health. The CDR3 DNA follows: TGTGCCAGCAGCTTATCCCCCGCAGATACGCAGTATTTT. This codes for CASSLSPADTQYF.